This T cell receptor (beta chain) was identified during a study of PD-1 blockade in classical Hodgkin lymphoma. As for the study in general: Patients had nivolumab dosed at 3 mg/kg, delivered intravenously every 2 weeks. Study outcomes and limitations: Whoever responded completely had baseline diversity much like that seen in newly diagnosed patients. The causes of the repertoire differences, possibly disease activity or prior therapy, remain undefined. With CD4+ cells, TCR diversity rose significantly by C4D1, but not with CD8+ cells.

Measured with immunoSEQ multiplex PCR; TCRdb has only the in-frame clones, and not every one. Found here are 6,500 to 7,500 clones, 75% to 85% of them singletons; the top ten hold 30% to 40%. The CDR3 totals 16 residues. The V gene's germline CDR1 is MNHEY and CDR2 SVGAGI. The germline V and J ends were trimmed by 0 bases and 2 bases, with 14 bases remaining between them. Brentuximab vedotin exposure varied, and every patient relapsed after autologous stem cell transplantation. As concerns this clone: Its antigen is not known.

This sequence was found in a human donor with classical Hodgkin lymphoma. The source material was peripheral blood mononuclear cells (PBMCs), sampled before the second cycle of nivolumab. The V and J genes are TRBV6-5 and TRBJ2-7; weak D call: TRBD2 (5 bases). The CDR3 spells CASSYSKRGRPYEQYF. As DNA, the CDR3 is TGTGCCAGCAGTTACTCAAAGAGAGGGCGACCCTACGAGCAGTACTTC.